The clone carrying this TCR beta chain came up a few times. Antigen: not known. The CDR3 length is 14 residues. Germline lookup yields CDR1 MGHRA and CDR2 YSYEKL. Trimming removed 1 base from V and 4 bases from J, with 10 bases in between. This sample stems from a study of T cells in Graves' hyperthyroidism and ophthalmopathy. General study findings and limits: The blood repertoire included most of the expanded thyroid clonotypes above 0.001.

TCR beta CDR3 region amplification was performed from RNA transcripts. HTBI primers drove first-round RT-PCR of the TCR CDR3. TCRdb re-analysed the multiplex PCR reads in MiXCR, keeping a single row per CDR3 protein. There are fewer than 450,000 distinct CDR3 sequences in the sample; about 15% occur only once, and almost 35% lies in the top ten. The sample consisted of blood. The chain employs TRBV4-1 and TRBJ1-2; perhaps TRBD1 as D (5 bases). This sequence was found in a woman aged 25-40 years with Graves' hyperthyroidism that later progressed to Graves' ophthalmopathy. The CDR3 DNA reads TGCGCCAGCAGCCAAGCGGGACTCAGCTATGGCTACACCTTC. Protein: CASSQAGLSYGYTF.